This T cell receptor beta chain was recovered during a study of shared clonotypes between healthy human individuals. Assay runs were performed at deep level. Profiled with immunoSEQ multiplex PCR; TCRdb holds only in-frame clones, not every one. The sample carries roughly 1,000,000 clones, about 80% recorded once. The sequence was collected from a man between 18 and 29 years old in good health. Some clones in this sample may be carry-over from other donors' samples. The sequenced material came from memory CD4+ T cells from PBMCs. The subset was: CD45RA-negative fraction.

DNA of the CDR3: TGTGCCACCACCCGGGCCCGGGGTATTGAGCAGTTCTTC. This codes for CATTRARGIEQFF. The chain joins TRBV15 to TRBJ2-1; D might be TRBD2 (5 bases). The CDR3 sequence is 13 residues long. Trimming cost V 7 bases and J 9 bases, with 16 bases left between them. In germline, CDR1 is LNHNV, CDR2 YYDKDF (reference sequence).